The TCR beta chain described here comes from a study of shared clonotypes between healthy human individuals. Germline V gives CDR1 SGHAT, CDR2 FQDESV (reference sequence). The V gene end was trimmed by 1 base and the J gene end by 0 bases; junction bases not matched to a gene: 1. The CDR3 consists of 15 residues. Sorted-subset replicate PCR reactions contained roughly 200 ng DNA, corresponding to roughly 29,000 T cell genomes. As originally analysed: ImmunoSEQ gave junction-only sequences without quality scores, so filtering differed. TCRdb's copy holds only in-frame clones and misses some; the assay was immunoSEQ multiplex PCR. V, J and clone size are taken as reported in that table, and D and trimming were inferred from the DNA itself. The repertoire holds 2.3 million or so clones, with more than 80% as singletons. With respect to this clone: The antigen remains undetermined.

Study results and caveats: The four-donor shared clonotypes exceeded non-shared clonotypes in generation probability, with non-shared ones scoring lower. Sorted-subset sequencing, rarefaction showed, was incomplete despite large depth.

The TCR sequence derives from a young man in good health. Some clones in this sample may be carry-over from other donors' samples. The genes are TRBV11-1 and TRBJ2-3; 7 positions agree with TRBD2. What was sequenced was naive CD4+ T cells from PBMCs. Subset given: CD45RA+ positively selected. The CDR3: CASSLGTRSTDTQYF. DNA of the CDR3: TGTGCCAGCAGCTTAGGGACTAGAAGCACAGATACGCAGTATTTT.